A single sample is the source of the 21 T cell receptor beta chains below, sequenced in a study of CD8 T cell repertoires and HIV-1 epitope variants. The protocol was immunoSEQ multiplex PCR, while the TCRdb copy is restricted to in-frame clones and leaves out a portion. This table holds roughly 100,000 clones, just under 75% found once. The source material was uncultured baseline CD8+ T cells from peripheral blood mononuclear cells (PBMCs). The receptors here all came from a male donor with HIV.

J is TRBJ2-5 and V is TRBV19, with D possibly TRBD2 on 6 matching bases. V was trimmed by 5 bases and J by 4 bases, leaving 14 bases between them. CDR1 LNHDA and CDR2 SQIVND come from the germline V gene (reference sequence). The CDR3 spans 14 residues. DNA of the CDR3: TGTGCCAGTAGTTTCACTAGCCGATCAGAGACCCAGTACTTC. Translating it yields CASSFTSRSETQYF.

The rearrangement uses TRBV7-9 and TRBJ2-5, with TRBD2 identical over 9 bases. Looked up from germline, CDR1 is SEHNR and CDR2 is FQNEAQ (reference sequence). The CDR3 totals 16 residues. J gave up 5 bases and V 0 bases, and 7 bases lay outside the gene matches. CDR3 DNA: TGTGCCAGCAGCTTAGCGTCGCGGGAGGGCGGCGAGACCCAGTACTTC. This gives the protein CASSLASREGGETQYF.

The V and J genes are TRBV28 and TRBJ2-1, with 9 bases lining up with TRBD2. The CDR3 covers 16 residues. V dropped 1 base and J dropped 3; count of bases not matched to a gene: 4. Germline CDR1 and CDR2: MDHEN and SYDVKM. The CDR3 spells CASSLFGTSSYNEQFF. CDR3 nucleotides: TGTGCCAGCAGTTTATTCGGGACTAGCAGCTACAATGAGCAGTTCTTC.

This sequence joins TRBV29-1 and TRBJ2-3, with D uncertain. The CDR3 consists of 13 residues. The germline gives CDR1 SQVTM, CDR2 ANQGSEA. V was shortened by 4 bases and J by 2 bases, with 10 bases between the two germline ends. The CDR3 nucleotides are TGCAGCGTTGCATATAGTACCACAGATACGCAGTATTTT. Translating it yields CSVAYSTTDTQYF.

The V and J genes are TRBV7-9 and TRBJ1-2; D gene ambiguous. Deletions cut 1 base from V and 4 bases from J, with 7 bases between. Germline V gene data show CDR1 as SEHNR and CDR2 as FQNEAQ (reference sequence). This CDR3 is 13 amino acids long. For the CDR3, the DNA is TGTGCCAGCAGCTTAGGGGTGGGCTATGGCTACACCTTC. Amino acids: CASSLGVGYGYTF.

This clone was counted between two and nine times. The J gene is TRBJ2-1, the V gene TRBV19; D perhaps matches TRBD1 (5 bases). Between the trimmed V and J ends, which lost 6 bases and 10 bases, there was a span of 16 bases. Germline V gives CDR1 LNHDA, CDR2 SQIVND (reference sequence). The CDR3 covers 13 residues. CDR3 residues: CASRLQARTEQFF. In nucleotides, the CDR3 is TGTGCCAGTAGACTCCAGGCTCGGACAGAGCAGTTCTTC.

This clone was seen a handful of times. This chain uses TRBV9 with TRBJ2-1; D gene uncertain. V was pared by 3 bases and J by 4 bases, with 11 bases between. This CDR3 has 14 residues. Germline CDR1 reads SGDLS; CDR2 reads YYNGEE. The CDR3 nucleotides are TGTGCCAGCAGCGAGCGAACCCATTACAATGAGCAGTTCTTC. Residues: CASSERTHYNEQFF.

This clone was detected many times. The rearrangement joins TRBV19 to TRBJ2-7; TRBD1 agrees at 10 bases. CDR1 LNHDA and CDR2 SQIVND come from the germline V gene (reference sequence). CDR3 size: 18 residues. V was pared by 4 bases and J by 4 bases, with 16 bases of the junction left unmatched. CDR3 loop: CASSTQIPDRGQRYEQYF. For the CDR3, the DNA is TGTGCCAGTAGTACCCAGATCCCCGACAGGGGGCAACGTTACGAGCAGTACTTC.

The V and J genes are TRBV30 and TRBJ1-2; D call uncertain. Trimming left V 3 bases short and J 8 bases short, with 4 bases between. The CDR3 contains 9 residues. CDR1 and CDR2 from the germline V gene are GTSNPN and SVGIG (reference sequence). As DNA, the CDR3 is TGTGCCTGGAGGGAGGGCTACACCTTC. This sequence encodes CAWREGYTF. The full variable domain, its missing parts supplied by reference TRBV30 and TRBJ1-2, is SQTIHQWPATLVQPVGSPLSLECTVEGTSNPNLYWYRQAAGRGLQLLFYSVGIGQISSEVPQNLSASRPQDRQFILSSKKLLLSDSGFYLCAWREGYTFGSGTRLTVV.

The sample holds a few counts of this clone. This chain joins TRBV7-6 and TRBJ1-3; D remains unclear. Trimming took 5 bases from V and 4 from J, leaving 9 bases between them. The CDR3 runs 13 residues. The germline V gene has CDR1 SGHVS and CDR2 FNYEAQ. This CDR3 is CASSPQWGNTIYF. The DNA for the CDR3 is TGTGCCAGCAGCCCCCAGTGGGGAAACACCATATATTTT.

The chain links TRBV7-8 to TRBJ2-5; 8 bases align to TRBD2. The CDR3 runs 13 residues. Germline V gene sequence: CDR1 SGHVS, CDR2 FQNEAQ. The V and J ends lost 5 bases and 5 bases, in that order; junction bases with no gene match: 4. Here the CDR3 DNA reads TGTGCCAGCAGCCCCGGACTAGCTGAGACCCAGTACTTC. Translation: CASSPGLAETQYF.

The V call is TRBV5-1, the J call TRBJ2-5; possible D gene TRBD1, 5 bases. The germline V gene has CDR1 SGHRS and CDR2 YFSETQ. V gave up 4 bases and J gave up 2 bases, with 15 bases separating them. The CDR3 runs 15 residues. The CDR3 here is CASSTADRKQETQYF. Here the CDR3 DNA reads TGCGCCAGCAGCACGGCCGACAGAAAACAAGAGACCCAGTACTTC.

The chain is built from TRBV28 and TRBJ2-1, with D possibly being TRBD1 (5 bases). This CDR3 spans 13 amino acids. V lost 0 bases and J 10 bases, leaving 10 bases between the germline ends. Per the germline V gene, CDR1 is MDHEN and CDR2 is SYDVKM. The CDR3: CASSLWEQGEQFF. The CDR3 DNA reads as TGTGCCAGCAGTTTATGGGAGCAGGGAGAGCAGTTCTTC.

V usage is TRBV7-6 and J usage is TRBJ2-7, with D possibly TRBD1 on 5 matching bases. Trimming left V 5 bases short and J 5 bases short, with 16 bases between. There are 14 residues in the CDR3. Germline values: CDR1 SGHVS, CDR2 FNYEAQ. The CDR3 is CASSPLGRVHEQYF. The DNA of the CDR3 is TGTGCCAGCAGCCCCCTGGGCAGGGTGCACGAGCAGTACTTC.

The rearrangement uses TRBV28 and TRBJ2-7; D is perhaps TRBD2 (6 bases). Germline-derived CDR1 and CDR2 are MDHEN and SYDVKM. The CDR3 spans 13 residues. The V end was cut by 5 bases, the J end by 3 bases, with 11 bases between. The CDR3 reads CASSPTSSYEQYF. The CDR3 DNA reads as TGTGCCAGCAGTCCCACTAGCAGCTACGAGCAGTACTTC.

This chain links TRBV7-6 with TRBJ1-6; 10 bases agree with TRBD1. Per the germline V gene, CDR1 is SGHVS and CDR2 is FNYEAQ. The CDR3 covers 16 residues. V shed 0 bases and J 7 bases; nucleotides not matched to a gene: 3. In DNA, the CDR3 is TGTGCCAGCAGCTTAGCCTTGGACAGGGGGAATTCACCCCTCCACTTT. Protein product: CASSLALDRGNSPLHF.

V usage is TRBV10-3 and J usage is TRBJ1-1, with D uncertain. Germline lookup yields CDR1 ENHRY and CDR2 SYGVKD. The CDR3 runs to 12 residues. Trimming took 7 bases from V and 4 from J, leaving 10 bases between them. The chain's CDR3 is CAIKSLGTEAFF. CDR3 coding DNA: TGTGCCATCAAGTCGCTGGGCACTGAAGCTTTCTTT.

The chain carries TRBV28 and TRBJ1-3; 7 nucleotides align to TRBD1. The V segment lost 9 bases and the J segment 2 bases; nucleotides outside the gene matches: 4. This CDR3 has 13 residues. CDR1 MDHEN and CDR2 SYDVKM come from the germline V gene. CDR3 nucleotide sequence: TGTGCCAGTACAGGGGCTGCTGGAAACACCATATATTTT. It is translated as CASTGAAGNTIYF. The complete variable domain, with remaining parts taken from reference TRBV28 and TRBJ1-3, reads DVKVTQSSRYLVKRTGEKVFLECVQDMDHENMFWYRQDPGLGLRLIYFSYDVKMKEKGDIPEGYSVSREKKERFSLILESASTNQTSMYLCASTGAAGNTIYFGEGSWLTVV.

V usage is TRBV9 and J usage is TRBJ1-1; D might be TRBD1 (5 bases). This CDR3 contains 14 residues. V was pared by 3 bases and J by 6 bases, with 15 bases between. CDR1 is SGDLS and CDR2 is YYNGEE in the germline V gene. CDR3 protein: CASSAQEGYSEAFF. The CDR3 nucleotides read TGTGCCAGCAGCGCTCAAGAGGGGTACTCTGAAGCTTTCTTT.

The chain joins TRBV11-1 to TRBJ2-1; 11 positions match TRBD2. Looked up from germline, CDR1 is SGHAT and CDR2 is FQDESV (reference sequence). J gave up 7 bases and V 1 base, and 6 bases lay outside the gene matches. This CDR3 spans 16 amino acids. CDR3 loop: CASSLGLAGPINEQFF. CDR3 bases: TGTGCCAGCAGCTTAGGACTAGCGGGACCTATAAATGAGCAGTTCTTC.

In DNA form, the CDR3 reads TGTGCCAGCAGTTTGGATCAGGGGGCTGGAAACATTCAGTACTTC. As protein: CASSLDQGAGNIQYF. V usage is TRBV28 and J usage is TRBJ2-4, with 8 nucleotides matching TRBD1. The CDR3 runs to 15 residues. With 3 bases clipped from V and 6 bases from J, the junction kept 7 bases outside the gene matches. Germline-derived CDR1 and CDR2 are MDHEN and SYDVKM.